The 31 T cell receptor beta chains in this list originate from one sample, sequenced in a study of identifying expanded T cells in peripheral blood. Some clones are missing from TCRdb's copy, which holds only in-frame ones; the method was immunoSEQ multiplex PCR. The sample includes some 91,000 clones, about 91% seen only once; the top ten take 4% to 4.5%. What was sequenced was blood. All receptors derive from a person between 18 and 69 years old in good health.

This chain links TRBV5-1 with TRBJ2-5; 11 bases line up with TRBD2. V trimming: 0 bases; J trimming: 2 bases; junction bases outside the gene matches: 9. CDR1 and CDR2 (germline): SGHRS, YFSETQ. This CDR3 has 18 amino acids. The DNA for the CDR3 is TGCGCCAGCAGCTTGGGTATTCTAGCGGGAGGTAATCAAGAGACCCAGTACTTC. Protein sequence: CASSLGILAGGNQETQYF. Filled out from reference TRBV5-1 and TRBJ2-5, the complete variable domain reads KAGVTQTPRYLIKTRGQQVTLSCSPISGHRSVSWYQQTPGQGLQFLFEYFSETQRNKGNFPGRFSGRQFSNSRSEMNVSTLELGDSALYLCASSLGILAGGNQETQYFGPGTRLLVL.

The chain uses TRBV10-3 and TRBJ1-5, with 7 bases lining up with TRBD1. CDR1 is ENHRY, CDR2 SYGVKD, per germline. V was clipped by 6 bases and J by 4 bases; unmatched bases: 9. The length of the CDR3 is 15 residues. Here the CDR3 DNA reads TGTGCCATCAGAGACCACAGGGGCCCAAATCAGCCCCAGCATTTT. Translating it yields CAIRDHRGPNQPQHF.

This clone was picked up one time. J is TRBJ2-5 and V is TRBV6-1; tentatively, D is TRBD2 (6 bases). This CDR3 contains 12 residues. Trimming pared 10 bases from V and 5 bases from J, leaving 14 bases between. Germline CDR1 reads MNHNS; CDR2 reads SASEGT. The CDR3 sequence: CATGEYSETQYF. The CDR3 region has the DNA TGTGCCACGGGGGAGTATTCGGAGACCCAGTACTTC.

The chain employs TRBV6-1 and TRBJ1-1, with D unresolved. Germline lookup yields CDR1 MNHNS and CDR2 SASEGT. The CDR3 extends over 14 amino acids. V was shortened by 2 bases and J by 1 base, with 8 bases between the two germline ends. CDR3 nucleotides: TGTGCCAGCAGTGAAACCGATGAGAACACTGAAGCTTTCTTT. Its protein product is CASSETDENTEAFF.

This clone was observed at least ten times. The chain couples TRBV6-1 to TRBJ2-7, with 11 bases matching TRBD1. The V and J ends lost 0 bases and 9 bases, in that order; junction bases with no gene match: 10. Germline assignment: CDR1 MNHNS and CDR2 SASEGT. The CDR3 contains 16 residues. The CDR3 DNA sequence: TGTGCCAGCAGTGAAGCTACCGGGACAGGGGGAGATAGGCAGTACTTC. Translated, it gives CASSEATGTGGDRQYF.

The chain couples TRBV28 to TRBJ2-5, with 9 nucleotides matching TRBD2. The tail of the sequence fits TRBJ2-7 better, so the J call may be wrong. From germline, CDR1 is MDHEN and CDR2 SYDVKM. The CDR3 consists of 16 residues. The CDR3 region is CASSEGRLAASYEQYF. In nucleotides, the CDR3 is TGTGCCAGCAGTGAGGGGCGACTAGCGGCCTCCTACGAGCAGTACTTC.

The chain has TRBV5-1 and TRBJ2-1, with 8 positions matching TRBD2. The J segment lost 4 bases and the V segment lost 6 bases, leaving 9 bases of the junction unmatched. The CDR3 is made up of 15 amino acids. From germline, CDR1 is SGHRS and CDR2 YFSETQ. CDR3: CASTSGTSVYNEQFF. The CDR3 DNA sequence: TGCGCCAGCACCTCCGGGACTAGTGTTTACAATGAGCAGTTCTTC.

The CDR3 DNA is TGTGCCTGGAGTGGACAGTTGGGGAACATTCAGTACTTC. Its protein product is CAWSGQLGNIQYF. The chain carries TRBV30 and TRBJ2-4, with a tentative D call TRBD1 (5 bases). The CDR3 contains 13 residues. V was clipped by 1 base and J by 7 bases, with 11 bases between them. The V gene's germline CDR1 is GTSNPN and CDR2 SVGIG (reference sequence).

The chain employs TRBV18 and TRBJ1-2; 7 bases are a match to TRBD1. V shed 0 bases and J 4 bases; nucleotides not matched to a gene: 5. Germline assignment: CDR1 KGHSH and CDR2 LQKENI. The CDR3 covers 15 residues. As DNA, the CDR3 is TGTGCCAGCTCACCACCGACAGGGTTAGTCTATGGCTACACCTTC. This encodes CASSPPTGLVYGYTF.

This sequence joins TRBV6-1 and TRBJ2-7, with TRBD1 identical over 8 bases. The CDR3 runs to 17 residues. Germline V lookup: CDR1 MNHNS, CDR2 SASEGT. V gave up 0 bases and J gave up 2 bases; unmatched junction bases: 9. CDR3 in amino acids: CASSEASDRVKTYEQYF. The CDR3 nucleotides read TGTGCCAGCAGTGAAGCTTCGGACAGGGTTAAGACCTACGAGCAGTACTTC.

The J gene is TRBJ1-2, the V gene TRBV9, with 8 bases that match TRBD1. Looked up from germline, CDR1 is SGDLS and CDR2 is YYNGEE. CDR3 size: 15 residues. Losses at the gene ends were 0 bases for V and 8 bases for J; bases not matched to a gene: 9. The CDR3 sequence: CASSVEVQGARGYTF. In nucleotides, the CDR3 is TGTGCCAGCAGCGTAGAAGTTCAGGGGGCGCGGGGCTACACCTTC.

In DNA form, the CDR3 reads TGTGCCAGCAGCTCCCCGGGACAGACCTACGAGCAGTACTTC. This codes for CASSSPGQTYEQYF. This rearrangement joins TRBV5-4 to TRBJ2-7; 7 bases agree with TRBD1. The length of the CDR3 is 14 residues. V gave up 3 bases and J gave up 2 bases; unmatched junction bases: 5. CDR1 SGHNT and CDR2 YYREEE come from the germline V gene (reference sequence).

The chain's CDR3 is CASRGGTVALSSYNEQFF. DNA for the CDR3: TGTGCCAGCAGAGGAGGGACAGTTGCTTTGAGCTCCTACAATGAGCAGTTCTTC. The chain employs TRBV28 and TRBJ2-1, with a weak D call TRBD1 (7 bases). The CDR3 length is 18 residues. Germline lookup yields CDR1 MDHEN and CDR2 SYDVKM. V was clipped by 6 bases and J by 0 bases, with 21 bases between them.

The V gene is TRBV11-2, the J gene TRBJ2-5; D is perhaps TRBD1 or TRBD2 (5 bases each). The CDR3 is 14 amino acids. V was trimmed by 2 bases and J by 1 base, leaving 8 bases between them. Germline V lookup: CDR1 SGHAT, CDR2 FQNNGV. CDR3 sequence (DNA): TGTGCCAGCAGCTTACACGGGACCCAAGAGACCCAGTACTTC. Protein product: CASSLHGTQETQYF.

The CDR3 spells CASSLYDTQYF. CDR3 nucleotide sequence: TGTGCCAGCAGCTTGTATGATACGCAGTATTTT. The chain uses TRBV7-6 and TRBJ2-3; no reliable D call. CDR1 is SGHVS and CDR2 is FNYEAQ in the germline V gene. The CDR3 has 11 amino acids. V was cut by 3 bases and J by 6 bases, with 4 bases left in between.

The J gene is TRBJ2-1, the V gene TRBV6-1; TRBD1 aligns across 7 bases. There are 14 residues in the CDR3. Germline assignment: CDR1 MNHNS and CDR2 SASEGT. The junction had 7 bases not matched to a gene; V was cut back by 6 bases and J by 5 bases. In nucleotides, the CDR3 is TGTGCCAGCAGAGGACAGGACTTTGACAATGAGCAGTTCTTC. This sequence encodes CASRGQDFDNEQFF.

This clone was seen only a few times. The V and J genes are TRBV28 and TRBJ1-5; D gene uncertain. The CDR3 loop spans 12 amino acids. The germline V gene has CDR1 MDHEN and CDR2 SYDVKM. V was shortened by 2 bases and J by 9 bases, with 8 bases between the two germline ends. The CDR3 spells CASSLRDRPQHF. The CDR3 bases are TGTGCCAGCAGTTTAAGGGATCGGCCCCAGCATTTT.

The V and J genes are TRBV5-6 and TRBJ2-7; possible D gene TRBD1, 7 bases. Germline V gene sequence: CDR1 SGHDT, CDR2 YYEEEE. Deletions cut 4 bases from V and 3 bases from J, with 23 bases between. The CDR3 runs 17 residues. CDR3 DNA: TGTGCCAGCAGCCAGGGACTCTCTCGGGACAGACGCTACGAGCAGTACTTC. This encodes CASSQGLSRDRRYEQYF.

The rearrangement uses TRBV9 and TRBJ2-7; no firm D call. Trimming left V 0 bases short and J 3 bases short, with 10 bases between. Germline assignment: CDR1 SGDLS and CDR2 YYNGEE. The CDR3 sequence is 14 residues long. Here the CDR3 DNA reads TGTGCCAGCAGCGTAGCATTCCCCCTCTACGAGCAGTACTTC. Translated, it gives CASSVAFPLYEQYF.

The V and J genes are TRBV6-1 and TRBJ2-7; 8 bases are shared with TRBD2. This CDR3 has 15 residues. CDR1 is MNHNS, CDR2 SASEGT, per germline. V dropped 4 bases and J dropped 3; count of bases not matched to a gene: 8. This CDR3 is CASSVAAGAGYEQYF. The CDR3 nucleotides are TGTGCCAGCAGTGTGGCAGCGGGGGCAGGCTACGAGCAGTACTTC.

The J gene is TRBJ2-1, the V gene TRBV5-6; TRBD1 might be the D (6 bases). The length of the CDR3 is 14 residues. Germline V lookup: CDR1 SGHDT, CDR2 YYEEEE. Trimming took 0 bases from V and 6 from J, leaving 10 bases between them. The CDR3 DNA follows: TGTGCCAGCAGCTTGGGGGGGCGGGTCAATGAGCAGTTCTTC. Amino acids: CASSLGGRVNEQFF.

V gene TRBV7-8 combines with J gene TRBJ2-3; 9 bases map to TRBD2. J was trimmed by 2 bases and V by 5 bases; bases with no gene match: 14. The CDR3 is 18 amino acids. The germline V gene encodes CDR1 SGHVS and CDR2 FQNEAQ. The CDR3 nucleotides read TGTGCCAGCAGCCTACTCCATGGTAGCGGGAGTTTCACAGATACGCAGTATTTT. Its protein product is CASSLLHGSGSFTDTQYF.

This clone appeared a few times. The chain combines TRBV29-1 with TRBJ2-7; D is uncertain. CDR1 and CDR2 from the germline V gene are SQVTM and ANQGSEA. The CDR3 is 15 amino acids. CDR3 DNA: TGCAGGAAGCAGGAGATTTTTGAGTCCTCTACGAAGCAGTACTTC. This translates into CRKQEIFESSTKQYF.

The V gene is TRBV5-1, the J gene TRBJ2-3; perhaps D is TRBD1 or TRBD2 (5 bases each). Germline-derived CDR1 and CDR2 are SGHRS and YFSETQ. V was cut by 3 bases and J by 5 bases, with 13 bases left in between. This CDR3 has 14 amino acids. CDR3 region: CASSSGPQKDTQYF. Here the CDR3 DNA reads TGCGCCAGCAGCTCGGGACCCCAGAAAGATACGCAGTATTTT.

The rearrangement links TRBV4-2 to TRBJ1-1, with TRBD1 matching over 11 bases. Germline V gives CDR1 LGHNA, CDR2 YNFKEQ. The CDR3 contains 14 residues. V lost 6 bases to trimming and J lost 5 bases; unmatched junction nucleotides: 5. CDR3 region: CASRWDRGRTEAFF. Here the CDR3 DNA reads TGTGCCAGCAGATGGGACAGGGGGAGGACTGAAGCTTTCTTT.

The chain is built from TRBV30 and TRBJ2-2; either TRBD1 or TRBD2 may fit D (5 bases each). The ends were cut back, 3 bases at V and 4 bases at J, with 12 bases in the middle. Germline V gene data show CDR1 as GTSNPN and CDR2 as SVGIG (reference sequence). The CDR3 extends over 14 amino acids. CDR3: CAWRSTGGTGELFF. The CDR3 DNA reads as TGTGCCTGGAGAAGTACAGGAGGCACCGGGGAGCTGTTTTTT. Variable domain in full (rest from reference TRBV30 and TRBJ2-2): SQTIHQWPATLVQPVGSPLSLECTVEGTSNPNLYWYRQAAGRGLQLLFYSVGIGQISSEVPQNLSASRPQDRQFILSSKKLLLSDSGFYLCAWRSTGGTGELFFGEGSRLTVL.

The rearrangement joins TRBV4-3 to TRBJ2-5; 8 nucleotides agree with TRBD1. CDR3 size: 15 residues. V gave up 4 bases and J gave up 5 bases; unmatched junction bases: 9. The germline gives CDR1 LGHNA, CDR2 YSLEER. This chain's CDR3 is CASSPQRTGSETQYF. CDR3 DNA: TGCGCCAGCAGCCCCCAACGGACAGGGTCTGAGACCCAGTACTTC.

V is TRBV19 and J is TRBJ2-6; possible D gene TRBD2, 5 bases. The CDR3 sequence is 16 residues long. Germline CDR1 and CDR2: LNHDA and SQIVND (reference sequence). V lost 0 bases and J 2 bases, leaving 8 bases between the germline ends. The CDR3 is CASSIDPGAGANVLTF. CDR3 coding DNA: TGTGCCAGTAGTATAGACCCCGGGGCTGGGGCCAACGTCCTGACTTTC. The whole variable domain, remainder taken from reference TRBV19 and TRBJ2-6, is DGGITQSPKYLFRKEGQNVTLSCEQNLNHDAMYWYRQDPGQGLRLIYYSQIVNDFQKGDIAEGYSVSREKKESFPLTVTSAQKNPTAFYLCASSIDPGAGANVLTFGAGSRLTVL.

The chain recombines TRBV6-1 with TRBJ1-5; no clear D. Between the trimmed V and J ends, which lost 2 bases and 11 bases, there was a span of 10 bases. This CDR3 has 12 residues. CDR1 and CDR2 from the germline V gene are MNHNS and SASEGT. The CDR3 DNA is TGTGCCAGCAGTGAACCCCAACTAGCCCAGCATTTT. Its protein is CASSEPQLAQHF.

The V and J genes are TRBV30 and TRBJ1-3; a weak D match, TRBD1 (5 bases). V lost 5 bases and J 4 bases, leaving 15 bases between the germline ends. In germline, CDR1 is GTSNPN, CDR2 SVGIG (reference sequence). The CDR3 loop spans 14 amino acids. The CDR3 region has the DNA TGTGCCTGGGGGGTCGGGACGGCAGGAAACACCATATATTTT. Translating gives CAWGVGTAGNTIYF. The full variable domain, completed using reference TRBV30 and TRBJ1-3, is SQTIHQWPATLVQPVGSPLSLECTVEGTSNPNLYWYRQAAGRGLQLLFYSVGIGQISSEVPQNLSASRPQDRQFILSSKKLLLSDSGFYLCAWGVGTAGNTIYFGEGSWLTVV.

The V gene is TRBV2, the J gene TRBJ1-2; D gene ambiguous. The CDR3 extends over 11 amino acids. Germline-derived CDR1 and CDR2 are SNHLY and FYNNEI. V was shortened by 6 bases and J by 4 bases, with 6 bases between the two germline ends. The CDR3 here is CASRTSYGYTF. As DNA, the CDR3 is TGTGCCAGCAGGACCTCCTATGGCTACACCTTC.